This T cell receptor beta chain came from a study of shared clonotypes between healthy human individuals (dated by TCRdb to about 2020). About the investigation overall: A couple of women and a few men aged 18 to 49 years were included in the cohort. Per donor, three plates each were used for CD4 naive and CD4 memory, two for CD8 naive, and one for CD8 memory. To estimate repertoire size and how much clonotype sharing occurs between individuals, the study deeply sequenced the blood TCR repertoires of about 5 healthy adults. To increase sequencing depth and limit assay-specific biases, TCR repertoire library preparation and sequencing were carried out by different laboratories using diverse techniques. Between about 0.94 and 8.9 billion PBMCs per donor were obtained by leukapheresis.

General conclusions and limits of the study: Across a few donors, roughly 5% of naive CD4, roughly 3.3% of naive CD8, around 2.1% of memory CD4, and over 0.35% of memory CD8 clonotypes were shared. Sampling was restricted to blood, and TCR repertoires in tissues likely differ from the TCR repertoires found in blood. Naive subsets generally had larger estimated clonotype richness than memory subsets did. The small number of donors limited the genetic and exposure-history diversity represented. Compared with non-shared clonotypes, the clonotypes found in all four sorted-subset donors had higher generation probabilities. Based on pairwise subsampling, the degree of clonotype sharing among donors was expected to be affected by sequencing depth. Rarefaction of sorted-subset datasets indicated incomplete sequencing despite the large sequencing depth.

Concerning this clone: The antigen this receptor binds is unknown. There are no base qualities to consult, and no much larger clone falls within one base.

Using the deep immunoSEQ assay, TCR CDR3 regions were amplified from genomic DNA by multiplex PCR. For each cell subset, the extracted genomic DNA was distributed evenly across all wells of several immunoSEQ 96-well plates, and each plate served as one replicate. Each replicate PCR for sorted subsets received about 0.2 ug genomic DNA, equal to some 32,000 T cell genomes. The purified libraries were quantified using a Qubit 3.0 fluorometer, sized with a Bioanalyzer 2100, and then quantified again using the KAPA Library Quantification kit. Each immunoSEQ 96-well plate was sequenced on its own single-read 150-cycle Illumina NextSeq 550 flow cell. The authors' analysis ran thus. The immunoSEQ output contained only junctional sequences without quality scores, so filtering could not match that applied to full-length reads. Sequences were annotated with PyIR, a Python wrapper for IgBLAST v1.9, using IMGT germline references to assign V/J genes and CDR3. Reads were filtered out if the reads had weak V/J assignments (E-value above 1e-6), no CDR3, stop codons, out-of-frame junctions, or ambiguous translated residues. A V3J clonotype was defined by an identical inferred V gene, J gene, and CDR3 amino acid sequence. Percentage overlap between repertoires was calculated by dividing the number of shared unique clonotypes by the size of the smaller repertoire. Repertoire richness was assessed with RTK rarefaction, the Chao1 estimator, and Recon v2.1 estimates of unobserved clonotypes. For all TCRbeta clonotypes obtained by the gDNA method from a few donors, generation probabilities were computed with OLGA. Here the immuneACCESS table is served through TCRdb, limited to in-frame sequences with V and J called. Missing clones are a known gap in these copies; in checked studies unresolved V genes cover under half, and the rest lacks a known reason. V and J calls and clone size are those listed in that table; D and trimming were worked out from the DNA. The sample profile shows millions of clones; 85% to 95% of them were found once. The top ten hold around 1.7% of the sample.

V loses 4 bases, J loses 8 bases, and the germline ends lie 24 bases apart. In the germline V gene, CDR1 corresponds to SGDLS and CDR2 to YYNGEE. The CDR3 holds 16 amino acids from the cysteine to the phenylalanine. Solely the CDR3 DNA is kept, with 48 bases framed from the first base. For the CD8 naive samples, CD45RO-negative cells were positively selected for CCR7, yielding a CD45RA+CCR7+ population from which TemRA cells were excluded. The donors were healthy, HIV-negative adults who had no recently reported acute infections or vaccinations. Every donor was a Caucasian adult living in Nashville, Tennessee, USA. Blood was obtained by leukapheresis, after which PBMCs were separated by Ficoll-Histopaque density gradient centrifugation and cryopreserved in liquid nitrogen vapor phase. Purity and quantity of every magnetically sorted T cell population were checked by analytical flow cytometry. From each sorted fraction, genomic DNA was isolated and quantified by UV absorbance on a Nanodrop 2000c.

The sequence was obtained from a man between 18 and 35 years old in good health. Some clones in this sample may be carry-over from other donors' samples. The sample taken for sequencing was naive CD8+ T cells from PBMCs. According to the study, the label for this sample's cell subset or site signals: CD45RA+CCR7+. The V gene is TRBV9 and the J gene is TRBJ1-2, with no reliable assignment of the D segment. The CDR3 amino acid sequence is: CASSSNLRAPDGGYTF. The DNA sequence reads TGTGCCAGCAGCTCAAACCTGAGGGCCCCCGACGGGGGCTACACCTTC. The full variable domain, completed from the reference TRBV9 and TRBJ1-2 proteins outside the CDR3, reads DSGVTQTPKHLITATGQRVTLRCSPRSGDLSVYWYQQSLDQGLQFLIQYYNGEERAKGNILERFSAQQFPDLHSELNLSSLELGDSALYFCASSSNLRAPDGGYTFGSGTRLTVV.